These T cell receptor beta chains were read from a single sample in a study of beta chain features in type 1 diabetes. Data came from immunoSEQ multiplex PCR; TCRdb stores just in-frame clones and leaves some out. The table includes a few hundred thousand clones, roughly 21% detected once. The sequenced sample consisted of naive CD4+ T cells from blood. These TCRs come from a woman aged 18-29 years in good health. Each CDR3 is given with its conserved first and last residue. Each record gives: D gene, V gene, J gene, clone size, CDR3 DNA, CDR3 protein. The D gene is left open where the match is weak. Clone size is stated in some rows and not others, as once, few, many or a class when expanded.

d_gene: .; v_gene: TRBV9; j_gene: TRBJ2-7; abundance: .; CDR3nt: TGTGCCAGCAGCGTAGCCGGGGATTATGGGTACGAGCAGTACTTC; CDR3aa: CASSVAGDYGYEQYF
d_gene: TRBD2; v_gene: TRBV5-4; j_gene: TRBJ2-5; abundance: few; CDR3nt: TGTGCCAGCAGCCCCGGGGGGACCCAAGAGACCCAGTACTTC; CDR3aa: CASSPGGTQETQYF
d_gene: .; v_gene: TRBV20-1; j_gene: TRBJ2-1; abundance: .; CDR3nt: TGCAGTGCTCCTTCCTCCCTAGGGCAGTTCTTC; CDR3aa: CSAPSSLGQFF
d_gene: .; v_gene: TRBV5-1; j_gene: TRBJ2-5; abundance: .; CDR3nt: TGCGCCAGCAGAGAACAGTCCCAAGAGACCCAGTACTTC; CDR3aa: CASREQSQETQYF
d_gene: TRBD1; v_gene: TRBV5-1; j_gene: TRBJ2-5; abundance: .; CDR3nt: TGCGCCAGCAGCTTATTAGGGACAGGAGGAGAGACCCAGTACTTC; CDR3aa: CASSLLGTGGETQYF
d_gene: .; v_gene: TRBV5-1; j_gene: TRBJ2-7; abundance: few; CDR3nt: TGCGCCAGCAGCTCTCTCGGTGCGGGCGAAAACGAGCAGTACTTC; CDR3aa: CASSSLGAGENEQYF
d_gene: TRBD2; v_gene: TRBV7-8; j_gene: TRBJ2-3; abundance: .; CDR3nt: TGTGCCAGCAGCTTCCGTAGCGGGAACGTAGCAGATACGCAGTATTTT; CDR3aa: CASSFRSGNVADTQYF
d_gene: .; v_gene: TRBV7-2; j_gene: TRBJ2-3; abundance: few; CDR3nt: TGTGCCAGCAGCCCATACCCAACACCACCCACAGATACGCAGTATTTT; CDR3aa: CASSPYPTPPTDTQYF
d_gene: .; v_gene: TRBV4-3; j_gene: TRBJ2-7; abundance: few; CDR3nt: TGCGCCAGCAGCATCCGGCCAGGGGACGAGCAGTACTTC; CDR3aa: CASSIRPGDEQYF
d_gene: .; v_gene: TRBV4-2; j_gene: TRBJ2-7; abundance: .; CDR3nt: TGTGCCAGCAGCCAATCGACACTAGGATATGAGCAGTACTTC; CDR3aa: CASSQSTLGYEQYF
d_gene: .; v_gene: TRBV30; j_gene: TRBJ2-1; abundance: .; CDR3nt: TGTGCCTGGAGCCGGTCGGATGAGCAGTTCTTC; CDR3aa: CAWSRSDEQFF
d_gene: .; v_gene: TRBV30; j_gene: TRBJ2-5; abundance: .; CDR3nt: TGTGCCTGGAGAGGCGACTCGGGGGAGACCCAGTACTTC; CDR3aa: CAWRGDSGETQYF
d_gene: .; v_gene: TRBV10-3; j_gene: TRBJ2-7; abundance: .; CDR3nt: TGTGCCATCAGTGAAGGGGCTAGCGCCGGGTGGTTTTACTTC; CDR3aa: CAISEGASAGWFYF
d_gene: TRBD2; v_gene: TRBV18; j_gene: TRBJ2-1; abundance: .; CDR3nt: TGTGCCAGCTCACCAGCTAGCGGGAGCGCCTACAATGAGCAGTTCTTC; CDR3aa: CASSPASGSAYNEQFF
d_gene: .; v_gene: TRBV29-1; j_gene: TRBJ1-5; abundance: .; CDR3nt: TGCAGCGCCCAGGGCGGGGGTAATCAGCCCCAGCATTTT; CDR3aa: CSAQGGGNQPQHF
d_gene: TRBD1; v_gene: TRBV7-9; j_gene: TRBJ1-1; abundance: .; CDR3nt: TGTGCCAGCAGCTTCAGCTCCTTCCGGGACAGGGTGGCTTTCTTT; CDR3aa: CASSFSSFRDRVAFF
d_gene: TRBD2; v_gene: TRBV7-3; j_gene: TRBJ2-7; abundance: .; CDR3nt: TGTGCCAGCAGCTTCCCCGGGACTAGCGGGAGGCACTCCTACGAGCAGTACTTC; CDR3aa: CASSFPGTSGRHSYEQYF
d_gene: TRBD1; v_gene: TRBV30; j_gene: TRBJ2-2; abundance: few; CDR3nt: TGTGCCTGGAGTGTAAAGGGGGCCACCGGGGAGCTGTTTTTT; CDR3aa: CAWSVKGATGELFF
d_gene: TRBD2; v_gene: TRBV6-6; j_gene: TRBJ2-7; abundance: .; CDR3nt: TGTGCCAGCAGGAAGAGCGGGGGGCCCTCCTACGAGCAGTACTTC; CDR3aa: CASRKSGGPSYEQYF
d_gene: .; v_gene: TRBV30; j_gene: TRBJ2-1; abundance: .; CDR3nt: TGTGCCTGGAGTGTACGGGGGACTGTTTACAATGAGCAGTTCTTC; CDR3aa: CAWSVRGTVYNEQFF
d_gene: TRBD2; v_gene: TRBV7-8; j_gene: TRBJ2-7; abundance: few; CDR3nt: TGTGCCAGCAGCGCTGGACTAGCGGGAGCCCCCTACGAGCAGTACTTC; CDR3aa: CASSAGLAGAPYEQYF
d_gene: .; v_gene: TRBV5-4; j_gene: TRBJ2-6; abundance: .; CDR3nt: TGTGCCAGCAGCTTGGCAGGATCTGGGGCCAACGTCCTGACTTTC; CDR3aa: CASSLAGSGANVLTF
d_gene: TRBD1; v_gene: TRBV5-1; j_gene: TRBJ2-3; abundance: .; CDR3nt: TGCGCCAGCAGCCTCGGACAGGACACAGATACGCAGTATTTT; CDR3aa: CASSLGQDTDTQYF
d_gene: .; v_gene: TRBV5-1; j_gene: TRBJ2-5; abundance: .; CDR3nt: TGCGCCAGCAGGCTCGGGGAGACCCAGTACTTC; CDR3aa: CASRLGETQYF
d_gene: .; v_gene: TRBV19; j_gene: TRBJ2-1; abundance: .; CDR3nt: TGTGCCAGTAGTATAGACAGGTGGAATTACAATGAGCAGTTCTTC; CDR3aa: CASSIDRWNYNEQFF
d_gene: .; v_gene: TRBV18; j_gene: TRBJ2-7; abundance: .; CDR3nt: TGTGCCAGCTCACCGCCCGGCGGCGTGAGGTCCTACGAGCAGTACTTC; CDR3aa: CASSPPGGVRSYEQYF
d_gene: TRBD1; v_gene: TRBV25-1; j_gene: TRBJ2-2; abundance: .; CDR3nt: TGTGCCAGCAGTGGCCGGACAGGGGTTGACACCGGGGAGCTGTTTTTT; CDR3aa: CASSGRTGVDTGELFF
d_gene: TRBD1; v_gene: TRBV14; j_gene: TRBJ1-2; abundance: .; CDR3nt: TGTGCCAGCAGCCCTTGGACAGGGCCTAACTATGGCTACACCTTC; CDR3aa: CASSPWTGPNYGYTF
d_gene: TRBD1; v_gene: TRBV5-4; j_gene: TRBJ2-7; abundance: .; CDR3nt: TGTGCCAGCAGCACGGGACAGACCTACGAGCAGTACTTC; CDR3aa: CASSTGQTYEQYF
d_gene: TRBD1; v_gene: TRBV23-1; j_gene: TRBJ2-7; abundance: .; CDR3nt: TGCGCCAGCGCTCTGGGACAGCCCTACGAGCAGTACTTC; CDR3aa: CASALGQPYEQYF
d_gene: .; v_gene: TRBV21-1; j_gene: TRBJ2-1; abundance: .; CDR3nt: TGTGCCAGCACGGATAGCGGGGAGATAGAGCAGTTCTTC; CDR3aa: CASTDSGEIEQFF
d_gene: .; v_gene: TRBV5-4; j_gene: TRBJ2-2; abundance: .; CDR3nt: TGTGCCAGCAGCCCCTCCGGACAGATAACCGGGGAGCTGTTTTTT; CDR3aa: CASSPSGQITGELFF
d_gene: .; v_gene: TRBV5-1; j_gene: TRBJ2-1; abundance: few; CDR3nt: TGCGCCAGCAGCTTGGATCGCAGGAGGTACAATGAGCAGTTCTTC; CDR3aa: CASSLDRRRYNEQFF
d_gene: .; v_gene: TRBV30; j_gene: TRBJ1-5; abundance: few; CDR3nt: TGTGCCTGGACCCCGGCCGGGGTCCATCAGCCCCAGCATTTT; CDR3aa: CAWTPAGVHQPQHF
d_gene: .; v_gene: TRBV9; j_gene: TRBJ1-2; abundance: .; CDR3nt: TGTGCCAGCAGCGTAGGTTCAGCGAACTATGGCTACACCTTC; CDR3aa: CASSVGSANYGYTF
d_gene: .; v_gene: TRBV5-8; j_gene: TRBJ2-7; abundance: few; CDR3nt: TGTGCCAGCAGCCCAGGCCACGGCGTTACCTACGAGCAGTACTTC; CDR3aa: CASSPGHGVTYEQYF
d_gene: TRBD2; v_gene: TRBV2; j_gene: TRBJ2-7; abundance: few; CDR3nt: TGTGCCAGCAGTGACGGGGGAGGGCCTTACGAGCAGTACTTC; CDR3aa: CASSDGGGPYEQYF
d_gene: .; v_gene: TRBV4-1; j_gene: TRBJ1-2; abundance: few; CDR3nt: TGCGCCAGCAGCCAAGATGAAAACAGTGTCTATGGCTACACCTTC; CDR3aa: CASSQDENSVYGYTF
d_gene: TRBD2; v_gene: TRBV5-1; j_gene: TRBJ2-3; abundance: .; CDR3nt: TGCGCCAGCAGCTTGGGGGTTAGCGGGTTCACAGATACGCAGTATTTT; CDR3aa: CASSLGVSGFTDTQYF
d_gene: TRBD2; v_gene: TRBV10-3; j_gene: TRBJ2-3; abundance: .; CDR3nt: TGTGCCATCAGTGTCCTAGCGGGAGGAGGAGATACGCAGTATTTT; CDR3aa: CAISVLAGGGDTQYF
d_gene: .; v_gene: TRBV4-2; j_gene: TRBJ2-6; abundance: few; CDR3nt: TGTGCCAGCAGCCAAGAGACAGCTACTCGCTCTGGGGCCAACGTCCTGACTTTC; CDR3aa: CASSQETATRSGANVLTF
d_gene: TRBD2; v_gene: TRBV5-4; j_gene: TRBJ2-5; abundance: few; CDR3nt: TGTGCCAGCAGCTTGCCGGGACTAGTAAAGACCCAGTACTTC; CDR3aa: CASSLPGLVKTQYF
d_gene: .; v_gene: TRBV19; j_gene: TRBJ2-5; abundance: .; CDR3nt: TGTGCCAGCTCGCAGGGGAAAGAGACCCAGTACTTC; CDR3aa: CASSQGKETQYF
d_gene: TRBD1; v_gene: TRBV4-1; j_gene: TRBJ2-5; abundance: .; CDR3nt: TGCGCCAGCAGCCGCACAGGGGGCGGAGAGACCCAGTACTTC; CDR3aa: CASSRTGGGETQYF
d_gene: TRBD2; v_gene: TRBV29-1; j_gene: TRBJ2-1; abundance: few; CDR3nt: TGCAGCGTTGGCGGGGGGAATTACAATGAGCAGTTCTTC; CDR3aa: CSVGGGNYNEQFF
d_gene: .; v_gene: TRBV6-5; j_gene: TRBJ1-6; abundance: few; CDR3nt: TGTGCCAGCAGTTACGCGGGTTCACCCCTCCACTTT; CDR3aa: CASSYAGSPLHF
d_gene: .; v_gene: TRBV5-1; j_gene: TRBJ1-2; abundance: few; CDR3nt: TGCGCCAGCAGCTTTAGGACAGACTATGGCTACACCTTC; CDR3aa: CASSFRTDYGYTF
d_gene: TRBD1; v_gene: TRBV30; j_gene: TRBJ1-1; abundance: few; CDR3nt: TGTGCCTGGAGTCCAGGGACAGTTTGGACTGAAGCTTTCTTT; CDR3aa: CAWSPGTVWTEAFF
d_gene: .; v_gene: TRBV7-9; j_gene: TRBJ1-2; abundance: .; CDR3nt: TGTGCCAGCAGCTCATCCAGGGAGGGAGGTGGCTACACCTTC; CDR3aa: CASSSSREGGGYTF
d_gene: .; v_gene: TRBV18; j_gene: TRBJ1-1; abundance: few; CDR3nt: TGTGCCAGCTCACCAAGTTCCTTAGCGAACACTGAAGCTTTCTTT; CDR3aa: CASSPSSLANTEAFF